The clone carrying this TCR beta chain has just a few counts. These data belong to a study of cytomegalovirus exposure and HLA in healthy donors. The PCR made use of 60 Vbeta and 13 Jbeta primers. Profiling relied on immunoSEQ multiplex PCR, and the TCRdb table lists in-frame clones only, not all of them. The table lists roughly 130,000 clones, roughly three quarters of them singletons. What was sequenced was PBMCs. The sequence derives from a young man in good health and CMV-seronegative.

The CDR3 sequence: CASSLEASGRFNEQFF. The CDR3 bases are TGCGCCAGCAGCTTGGAAGCTAGCGGGAGGTTCAATGAGCAGTTCTTC. The chain carries TRBV5-1 and TRBJ2-1, with TRBD2 matching 11 bases. The length of the CDR3 is 16 residues. Trimming cost V 0 bases and J 6 bases; bases outside gene matches: 5. Germline loops: CDR1 SGHRS, CDR2 YFSETQ.